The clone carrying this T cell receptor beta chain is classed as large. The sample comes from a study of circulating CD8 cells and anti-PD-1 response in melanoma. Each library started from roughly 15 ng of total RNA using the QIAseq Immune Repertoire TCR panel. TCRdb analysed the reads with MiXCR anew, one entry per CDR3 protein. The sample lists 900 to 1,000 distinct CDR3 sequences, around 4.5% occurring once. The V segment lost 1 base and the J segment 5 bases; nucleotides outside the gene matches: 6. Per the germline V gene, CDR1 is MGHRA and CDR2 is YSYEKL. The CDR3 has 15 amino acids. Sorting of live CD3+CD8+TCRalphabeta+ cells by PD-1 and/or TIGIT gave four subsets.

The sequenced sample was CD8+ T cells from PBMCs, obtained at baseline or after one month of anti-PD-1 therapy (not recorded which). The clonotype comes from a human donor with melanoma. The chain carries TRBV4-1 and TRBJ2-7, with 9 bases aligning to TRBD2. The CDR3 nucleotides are TGCGCCAGCAGCCAAGGGTCTCGCGGGGGGGACGAGCAGTACTTC. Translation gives CASSQGSRGGDEQYF.